This T cell receptor (beta chain) was found in a study of technical replicates of blood from a handful of donors. CDR3 length equals 12 residues. The germline V and J ends were trimmed by 5 bases and 4 bases, with 9 bases remaining between them. Germline V gives CDR1 SGHNT, CDR2 YENEEA. Data came from immunoSEQ multiplex PCR; TCRdb stores just in-frame clones and leaves some out. The sample carries 85,000 to 100,000 clones, roughly 96% recorded once. The TCR comes from a human donor in good health. The sample was T cells isolated from PBMCs. This chain uses TRBV11-3 with TRBJ2-7; D unclear. This chain's CDR3 is CASSPQDYEQYF. The CDR3 DNA sequence: TGTGCCAGCAGCCCCCAGGATTACGAGCAGTACTTC.